These T cell receptor beta chains were read from a single sample in a study of blood T cells in healthy people across ages. TCRdb independently ran MiXCR on the 5' RACE reads; one entry per CDR3 protein. Of fewer than 1,200,000 distinct CDR3 sequences listed, under 30% are singletons. These same records also appear under a second study, on T cells of mothers and their children.

The material sequenced was blood. The receptors shown here come from a girl aged 2-10 years in good health. CDR3s include the opening cysteine and the closing phenylalanine or tryptophan. A D gene is named only where the DNA matches it firmly. The listing skips clone size in some rows; elsewhere it reads once, few, many or a size class.

few	TRBJ1-2	TRBD1	TRBV28	TGTGCCAGCAGCACTCAAGGACAGGGAAACTATGGCTACACCTTC	CASSTQGQGNYGYTF
NA	TRBJ1-5	NA	TRBV4-3	TGCGCCAGCAGCCAAGATTTAGGGCTCAATCAGCCCCAGCATTTT	CASSQDLGLNQPQHF
NA	TRBJ1-4	NA	TRBV6-1	TGTGCCAGCAGTGTCGAACCTGAGTGGGAAAAACTGTTTTTT	CASSVEPEWEKLFF
few	TRBJ2-7	NA	TRBV28	TGTGCCAGCAGTTTTCCGGCCCCCCTTTCGGAGCAGTGCTTC	CASSFPAPLSEQCF
few	TRBJ2-7	NA	TRBV20-1	TGCAGTGCTAGAGAGGTCACTCGCGAGCAGTACTTC	CSAREVTREQYF
NA	TRBJ1-5	TRBD1	TRBV12-5	TGTGCTAGTGCAAGACAGGGGGATCAGCCCCAGCATTTT	CASARQGDQPQHF
NA	TRBJ2-5	TRBD2	TRBV5-1	TGCGCCAGCAGCTTGGGGCTAGCGGGAATCCAAGAGACCCAGTACTTC	CASSLGLAGIQETQYF
NA	TRBJ2-1	NA	TRBV7-9	TGTGCCAGCAGTATAACAGGGTCCGAGTCGTATGAGCAGTTCTTC	CASSITGSESYEQFF
few	TRBJ2-7	TRBD2	TRBV20-1	TGCAGTGCCGGGGACCCCGGGACTAGCGGAACCTACGAGCAGTACTTC	CSAGDPGTSGTYEQYF
few	TRBJ2-5	NA	TRBV7-9	TGTGCCAGCAGCGCCACGCGGAAGCAAGAGACCCAGTACTTC	CASSATRKQETQYF
NA	TRBJ2-1	NA	TRBV14	TGTGCCAGCAGCCAAGTATTGGGTAATGGGCAGTTCTTC	CASSQVLGNGQFF
NA	TRBJ1-2	NA	TRBV9	TGTGCCAGCAGCGTAGGCGGCGGCGGGGGCTACACCTTC	CASSVGGGGGYTF
few	TRBJ2-3	NA	TRBV7-3	TGTGCCAGCAGCTTAATGGGGGGGGCGGGGGACACAGATACGCAGTATTTT	CASSLMGGAGDTDTQYF
NA	TRBJ2-2	NA	TRBV12-3/TRBV12-4	TGTACCAGCCGTAGTTGGCTTAGCCCCGGGGAGCTGTTTTTT	CTSRSWLSPGELFF
NA	TRBJ2-4	TRBD1	TRBV6-5	TGTGCCAGCAGAGGAACCGGGACAGGAGACAAAAACATTCAGTACTTC	CASRGTGTGDKNIQYF
few	TRBJ1-4	NA	TRBV6-6	TGTGCCAGCAGTGCCCGGGATCAGCCGTTTTTT	CASSARDQPFF
NA	TRBJ2-1	NA	TRBV20-1	TGCAGTGCTAGAGATACACGATTCCCCCGGGGCGGGGTTTACAATGAGCAGTTCTTC	CSARDTRFPRGGVYNEQFF
NA	TRBJ2-1	NA	TRBV18	TGTGCCAGCTCTCCCCCGGGGAGCGGATATACCTACAATGAGCAGTTCTTC	CASSPPGSGYTYNEQFF
many	TRBJ1-5	NA	TRBV7-2	TGCGCCAGCAGCTTGGGGGCTGAACAGCCCCAGCATTTT	CASSLGAEQPQHF
NA	TRBJ2-7	NA	TRBV28	TGTGCCAGCAGTTCCAGCGGGCTGAGCTCCTACGAGCAGTACTTC	CASSSSGLSSYEQYF
NA	TRBJ1-1	NA	TRBV7-8	TGTGCCAGCAGCTTAGTTTCGGCTACGGAGGGGAACACTGAAGCTTTCTTT	CASSLVSATEGNTEAFF
few	TRBJ2-7	TRBD1	TRBV20-1	TGCGCCATCAACAGGGGAACCTACGAGCAGTACTTC	CAINRGTYEQYF
NA	TRBJ1-1	TRBD1	TRBV19	TGTGCCAGTAGGGACAGGGTGGGTATGACTGAAGCTTTCTTT	CASRDRVGMTEAFF
few	TRBJ2-7	TRBD1	TRBV7-9	TGTGCCAGCACCATCAGGGACAGGGGATACGAGCAGTACTTC	CASTIRDRGYEQYF
NA	TRBJ2-5	NA	TRBV2	TGTGCCAGCAGTGTAACAGCAGTGCGAGAGACCCAGTACTTC	CASSVTAVRETQYF
few	TRBJ1-1	NA	TRBV7-9	TGTGCCAGCAGCTTCGACACAGGGAACACTGAAGCTTTCTTT	CASSFDTGNTEAFF
NA	TRBJ2-1	NA	TRBV15	TGTGCCACCAGCTTGGGCTCCGGGGACGCCTACAATGAGCAGTTCTTC	CATSLGSGDAYNEQFF
NA	TRBJ2-3	NA	TRBV4-3	TGCGCCAGCAGCCAAGATCTGGGCGGCAGAGTTATAGGGATGATATATTTT	CASSQDLGGRVIGMIYF
NA	TRBJ2-1	TRBD1	TRBV12-3/TRBV12-4	TGTGCCAGCAGTCCGGACAGGGCAAATGAGCAGTCCTTC	CASSPDRANEQSF
once	TRBJ2-7	NA	TRBV14	TGTGCCAGCAGTTCCTTCACACAGGGCGTACACGAGCAGTACTTC	CASSSFTQGVHEQYF
NA	TRBJ2-7	TRBD2	TRBV20-1	TGCAGTGCTGAAGGACTAGCGCACTACGAGCAGTACTTC	CSAEGLAHYEQYF
NA	TRBJ2-5	TRBD2	TRBV6-6	TGTGCCAGCATAAACAGCGGGGGGGCCACGGAGACCCAGTACTTC	CASINSGGATETQYF
many	TRBJ2-5	NA	TRBV29-1	TGCAGCGCGGCCAGCCCGAGCGGGCAAGAGACCCAGTACTTC	CSAASPSGQETQYF
NA	TRBJ2-2	TRBD2	TRBV9	TGTGCCAGCAGCGTAGCTGGTAGCGGGAGCCCGAACACCGGGGAGCTGTTTTTT	CASSVAGSGSPNTGELFF
once	TRBJ1-4	NA	TRBV9	TGTACCAGCAGCGTAGGAGGCATTGGGTTAAATGAAAAACTGTTTTTT	CTSSVGGIGLNEKLFF
NA	TRBJ2-5	NA	TRBV20-1	TGCAGTGCTGGAGATCCAGGGAGGATCCAAGAGACCCAGTACTTC	CSAGDPGRIQETQYF